The 5 T cell receptor beta chains in this list originate from one sample, sequenced in a study of cytomegalovirus exposure and HLA in healthy donors. The primer mix had 60 Vbeta and 13 Jbeta primers. Sequencing used immunoSEQ multiplex PCR; TCRdb keeps in-frame clones, though not all of them. Counted here are about 130,000 clones, roughly 80% occurring once; the ten biggest clones make up roughly 2.1%. Sequencing was carried out using PBMCs. The receptors stem from a woman between 40 and 55 years old in good health and CMV-seropositive.

The chain joins TRBV11-2 to TRBJ1-2; D unclear. The CDR3 length is 15 residues. With 5 bases removed from V and 0 bases from J, the gap between germline ends came to 13 bases. From germline, CDR1 is SGHAT and CDR2 FQNNGV. The CDR3 here is CASSHLPGPNYGYTF. The CDR3 coding sequence is TGTGCCAGCAGCCATTTGCCAGGCCCTAACTATGGCTACACCTTC.

This clone was found once. The gene calls are TRBV30 and TRBJ1-4; D possibly corresponds to TRBD1 (6 bases). Germline values: CDR1 GTSNPN, CDR2 SVGIG (reference sequence). The CDR3 extends over 14 amino acids. Between the trimmed V and J ends, which lost 1 base and 8 bases, there was a span of 14 bases. The DNA of the CDR3 is TGTGCCTGGAGTGCCGGCCAGGGGAGAGAAAAACTGTTTTTT. Amino acid sequence: CAWSAGQGREKLFF.

The V call is TRBV10-3, the J call TRBJ1-5; the D is unclear. V was cut by 3 bases and J by 0 bases, with 9 bases left in between. The CDR3 has 15 residues. The V gene's germline CDR1 is ENHRY and CDR2 SYGVKD. CDR3 protein: CAISEADYSNQPQHF. DNA for the CDR3: TGTGCCATCAGTGAAGCGGATTATAGCAATCAGCCCCAGCATTTT.

The chain has TRBV6-5 and TRBJ1-6; 9 positions match TRBD1. V was pared by 5 bases and J by 7 bases, with 3 bases of the junction left unmatched. The CDR3 length is 14 residues. Germline values: CDR1 MNHEY, CDR2 SVGAGI. The CDR3 DNA follows: TGTGCCAGCAGTCGGACAGGGGAAAATTCACCCCTCCACTTT. It specifies CASSRTGENSPLHF.

This clone came up a few times. V gene TRBV7-8 combines with J gene TRBJ1-5; D unresolved. Trimming left V 1 base short and J 4 bases short, with 8 bases between. The CDR3 is 14 residues long. Germline V lookup: CDR1 SGHVS, CDR2 FQNEAQ. CDR3 loop: CASSLVRENQPQHF. CDR3 sequence (DNA): TGTGCCAGCAGCTTAGTGAGGGAAAATCAGCCCCAGCATTTT.